Each of the 19 T cell receptor beta chains below was sequenced from the same sample in a study of response to subunit inactivated influenza vaccine. Via MiXCR, TCRdb re-called the RT-PCR reads, giving one row per CDR3 protein. Of about 570,000 distinct CDR3 sequences in the sample, roughly 10% are singletons; the top ten hold 9.5% to 12%. The data also belong to a second study, concerning T cells expressing NK-cell markers. That publication notes: Scientists made TCR beta cDNA using 5'RACE template switching with UMIs.

The sample here was PBMCs from blood, taken on the day of vaccination. The receptors shown here come from a man between 50 and 59 years old who received an inactivated influenza vaccine.

The chain recombines TRBV20-1 with TRBJ2-7; 8 nucleotides agree with TRBD1. Germline V gene lookup returns CDR1 DFQATT and CDR2 SNEGSKA (reference sequence). This CDR3 has 15 amino acids. With 0 bases clipped from V and 0 bases from J, the junction kept 4 bases outside the gene matches. The CDR3 nucleotides read TGCAGTGCTAGAGATCCGGGACAGGTCTCCTACGAGCAGTACTTC. It encodes CSARDPGQVSYEQYF.

This clonotype was detected only a few times. The genes are TRBV7-8 and TRBJ2-5, with 12 bases matching TRBD2. CDR3 length equals 14 residues. Per the germline V gene, CDR1 is SGHVS and CDR2 is FQNEAQ. The trim removed 7 bases at V and 5 bases at J, leaving 5 bases unmatched. The CDR3 DNA follows: TGTGCCAGCACCCGACTAGCGGGAGTTGAGACCCAGTACTTC. Encoded protein: CASTRLAGVETQYF.

The V and J genes are TRBV10-3 and TRBJ2-3; 9 nucleotides line up with TRBD2. CDR1 and CDR2 from the germline V gene are ENHRY and SYGVKD. Unmatched junction bases numbered 10, after V lost 4 bases and J lost 2 bases. The CDR3 is 17 residues long. DNA for the CDR3: TGTGCCATCAGTGTAGGTGTTGGCGGGAGGGCCACAGATACGCAGTATTTT. This translates into CAISVGVGGRATDTQYF.

The chain couples TRBV28 to TRBJ1-6, with D unresolved. Trimming took 1 base from V and 4 from J, leaving 11 bases between them. CDR1 is MDHEN and CDR2 is SYDVKM in the germline V gene. The CDR3 extends over 16 amino acids. The CDR3 reads CASSLFSGSYNSPLHF. CDR3 coding DNA: TGTGCCAGCAGTTTATTTTCGGGGTCATATAATTCACCCCTCCACTTT.

A few counts support this clonotype. This chain connects TRBV6-5 to TRBJ1-3; D might be TRBD1 (6 bases). Trimming shortened V by 4 bases and J by 2 bases, and 12 bases separated the two germline ends. Germline lookup yields CDR1 MNHEY and CDR2 SVGAGI. CDR3 length: 15 residues. The CDR3 loop is CASSSTGTPGNTIYF. The CDR3, as DNA: TGTGCCAGCAGTTCCACCGGGACACCTGGAAACACCATATATTTT.

This sequence joins TRBV5-1 and TRBJ2-2, with 7 bases aligning to TRBD2. CDR1 and CDR2 (germline): SGHRS, YFSETQ. V was pared by 0 bases and J by 6 bases, with 8 bases of the junction left unmatched. The CDR3 consists of 16 residues. CDR3 residues: CASSLDPGGASGELFF. In nucleotides, the CDR3 is TGCGCCAGCAGCTTGGATCCGGGGGGAGCGTCCGGGGAGCTGTTTTTT.

The genes are TRBV10-3 and TRBJ2-1, with 8 bases lining up with TRBD2. The ends lost 4 bases at V and 8 bases at J; junction bases unmatched: 7. Germline-derived CDR1 and CDR2 are ENHRY and SYGVKD. This CDR3 spans 14 amino acids. Here the CDR3 reads CAISAAGTSHEQFF. CDR3 nucleotides: TGTGCCATCAGTGCAGCCGGGACTAGTCATGAGCAGTTCTTC.

This clonotype was seen ten or more times. The chain links TRBV6-1 to TRBJ2-7; 11 bases are shared with TRBD1. Looked up from germline, CDR1 is MNHNS and CDR2 is SASEGT. V lost 5 bases and J lost 6; bases outside the gene matches: 12. This CDR3 region has 16 residues. CDR3 sequence (DNA): TGTGCCAGCAGTACCGTCCCGGGACAGGGGGTACTCGAGCAGTACTTC. Protein product: CASSTVPGQGVLEQYF.

This clonotype turned up a few times. The chain links TRBV27 to TRBJ2-3; TRBD2 matches 14 bases. From germline, CDR1 is MNHEY and CDR2 SMNVEV (reference sequence). CDR3 length equals 19 residues. V was clipped by 5 bases and J by 0 bases; unmatched bases: 10. In DNA, the CDR3 is TGTGCCAGCAGTCAAACCGGGACTAGCGGGGGAGGGAGCACAGATACGCAGTATTTT. Encoded protein: CASSQTGTSGGGSTDTQYF.

This clonotype was counted between two and nine times. V is TRBV28 and J is TRBJ2-1; the match to TRBD2 covers 8 bases. Looked up from germline, CDR1 is MDHEN and CDR2 is SYDVKM. V trimming: 5 bases; J trimming: 5 bases; junction bases outside the gene matches: 11. The CDR3 totals 16 residues. In DNA form, the CDR3 reads TGTGCCAGCAGTACCCCGAGCGGGAGCAGGGACAATGAGCAGTTCTTC. Translation: CASSTPSGSRDNEQFF.

The chain links TRBV12-3 or TRBV12-4 to TRBJ2-3; the match to TRBD2 covers 14 bases. Losses at the gene ends were 5 bases for V and 1 base for J; bases not matched to a gene: 8. The CDR3 loop spans 18 amino acids. CDR3 DNA sequence: TGTGCCAGCAGTGGGGGACTAGCGGGGGAGATTGGCACAGATACGCAGTATTTT. This translates into CASSGGLAGEIGTDTQYF.

The CDR3 protein is CSARGGTANYEQYF. The CDR3 region has the DNA TGCAGTGCTAGGGGGGGGACAGCAAACTACGAGCAGTACTTC. The chain links TRBV20-1 to TRBJ2-7; D assignment may be TRBD1 or TRBD2 (7 bases each). The CDR3 length is 14 residues. CDR1 DFQATT and CDR2 SNEGSKA come from the germline V gene (reference sequence). Trimming removed 3 bases at V and 3 bases at J, with 15 bases between.

In this sample, this clonotype turned up many times. This chain connects TRBV12-3 or TRBV12-4 to TRBJ2-1; no clear D gene. The V end lost 0 bases, the J end lost 4 bases, and 7 bases lay between the germline ends. The CDR3 sequence is 14 residues long. Here the CDR3 reads CASSLAAQYNEQFF. Written as DNA, the CDR3 is TGTGCCAGCAGTTTAGCGGCGCAGTACAATGAGCAGTTCTTC.

This clonotype was found a few times. The chain uses TRBV28 and TRBJ2-7, with D possibly being TRBD1 (5 bases). Trimming left V 5 bases short and J 6 bases short, with 17 bases between. The CDR3 is made up of 14 amino acids. From germline, CDR1 is MDHEN and CDR2 SYDVKM. The CDR3 DNA reads TGTGCCAGCAGTCCGCCCACGGTAGGGGTCGAGCAGTACTTC. Translating gives CASSPPTVGVEQYF.

In this sample, this clonotype turned up a few times. This sequence joins TRBV29-1 and TRBJ1-1; 8 positions match TRBD1. The trim removed 5 bases at V and 2 bases at J, leaving 7 bases unmatched. The V gene's germline CDR1 is SQVTM and CDR2 ANQGSEA. The CDR3 covers 14 residues. The CDR3 spells CSVTPGGGNTEAFF. The CDR3 DNA is TGCAGCGTTACCCCAGGGGGCGGAAACACTGAAGCTTTCTTT.

This clonotype occurred a few times. The DNA of the CDR3 is TGTGCCAGCAGCTTTGCAAACTACGAGCAGTACTTC. As protein: CASSFANYEQYF. The chain uses TRBV11-2 and TRBJ2-7; no firm D call. The V and J ends lost 3 bases and 3 bases respectively, with 6 bases between them. Germline CDR1 is SGHAT and CDR2 is FQNNGV. CDR3 length equals 12 residues. The entire variable domain, with the rest obtained from reference TRBV11-2 and TRBJ2-7, is as follows: EAGVAQSPRYKIIEKRQSVAFWCNPISGHATLYWYQQILGQGPKLLIQFQNNGVVDDSQLPKDRFSAERLKGVDSTLKIQPAKLEDSAVYLCASSFANYEQYFGPGTRLTVT.

The V and J genes are TRBV18 and TRBJ2-7; either TRBD1 or TRBD2 may supply D (5 bases each). Germline values: CDR1 KGHSH, CDR2 LQKENI. The CDR3 is 14 residues long. V lost 2 bases and J 0 bases, leaving 8 bases between the germline ends. The CDR3 region has the DNA TGTGCCAGCTCACCAATGGGGACCTCCTACGAGCAGTACTTC. Its protein product is CASSPMGTSYEQYF. The full variable domain, completed using reference TRBV18 and TRBJ2-7, is NAGVMQNPRHLVRRRGQEARLRCSPMKGHSHVYWYRQLPEEGLKFMVYLQKENIIDESGMPKERFSAEFPKEGPSILRIQQVVRGDSAAYFCASSPMGTSYEQYFGPGTRLTVT.

The chain employs TRBV20-1 and TRBJ1-1, with unresolved D. The CDR3 spans 14 residues. Trimming shortened V by 0 bases and J by 0 bases, and 8 bases separated the two germline ends. Germline assignment: CDR1 DFQATT and CDR2 SNEGSKA (reference sequence). The CDR3 sequence is CSARDSQMNTEAFF. The CDR3 DNA sequence: TGCAGTGCTAGAGATTCACAGATGAACACTGAAGCTTTCTTT.

This clonotype was seen a few times. The rearrangement uses TRBV5-5 and TRBJ2-3, with TRBD2 identical over 11 bases. Germline V lookup: CDR1 SGHKS, CDR2 YYEKEE (reference sequence). The CDR3 contains 15 residues. Unmatched junction bases numbered 4, after V lost 2 bases and J lost 5 bases. CDR3 residues: CASSLLAGAKDTQYF. The CDR3 nucleotides read TGTGCCAGCAGCTTACTAGCGGGAGCGAAAGATACGCAGTATTTT.